This TCR beta chain was identified during a study of human T cells and chemical hapten exposure. Time point given: pre-sensitization, week 0. Treatment defined: therapeutic diphenylcyclopropenone sensitization with weekly scalp DPC. This clonotype was detected ten times or more. MiXCR, applied by TCRdb to the RACE reads, yields one record per CDR3 protein. The sample carries about 74,000 distinct CDR3 sequences, 14% recorded once. Germline-derived CDR1 and CDR2 are SNHLY and FYNNEI. This CDR3 is 14 amino acids long. V shed 4 bases and J 4 bases; nucleotides not matched to a gene: 5. Sample: whole blood, taken in connection with sensitization to the hapten diphenylcyclopropenone (DPC). This TCR was sampled from a woman in her fifties or sixties with alopecia areata. Some clones in this sample may be carry-over from other donors' samples. The chain is built from TRBV2 and TRBJ1-1, with 8 positions matching TRBD1. The CDR3 nucleotides read TGTGCCAGCAGTGCACAGGGGGGTTCCACTGAAGCTTTCTTT. Its translation: CASSAQGGSTEAFF. The whole variable domain, remainder taken from reference TRBV2 and TRBJ1-1, is EPEVTQTPSHQVTQMGQEVILRCVPISNHLYFYWYRQILGQKVEFLVSFYNNEISEKSEIFDDQFSVERPDGSNFTLKIRSTKLEDSAMYFCASSAQGGSTEAFFGQGTRLTVV.